The 28 T cell receptor beta chains listed next were all sequenced from one sample in a study of blood T cell repertoires in COVID-19 (dated by TCRdb to 2020 to 2021). The library was built by means of the immunoSEQ multiplex PCR assay. Imported from immuneACCESS, the table was reduced by TCRdb to in-frame sequences with V and J called. These copies leave out some clones; in studies compared against another copy, an unresolved V gene accounts for under half, and the cause of the remainder is not known. A total of 45,000 to 55,000 clones appear in this sample, around four fifths of them only once. Roughly 5% of the sample is held by the ten biggest clonotypes. Sequencing was carried out using peripheral blood. These receptors all stem from a human donor in a cohort sampled during active COVID-19.

This clone was detected a few times. This chain links TRBV7-3 with TRBJ2-6; D is undetermined. The CDR3 is 17 amino acids. V was cut by 4 bases and J by 1 base, with 14 bases left in between. Germline CDR1 is SGHTA and CDR2 is FQGTGA. The CDR3 sequence: CASSSRGVSSGANVLTF. CDR3 DNA: TGTGCCAGCAGCTCCCGAGGAGTCTCATCTGGGGCCAACGTCCTGACTTTC.

This chain connects TRBV30 to TRBJ2-1; tentative D call: TRBD2 (6 bases). Germline V gene sequence: CDR1 GTSNPN, CDR2 SVGIG (reference sequence). Deletions cut 2 bases from V and 7 bases from J, with 9 bases between. The CDR3 is 12 residues long. CDR3 sequence: CAWSPLANEQFF. The CDR3 DNA reads TGTGCCTGGAGTCCGCTAGCGAATGAGCAGTTCTTC.

CDR3: CASSQEGGDSGNTIYF. CDR3 DNA sequence: TGTGCCAGCAGCCAAGAAGGCGGGGACAGTGGAAACACCATATATTTT. The chain is built from TRBV3-1 (or the pseudogene TRBV3-2) and TRBJ1-3, with TRBD1 identical over 7 bases. The trim removed 0 bases at V and 3 bases at J, leaving 5 bases unmatched. CDR3 length: 16 amino acids. The germline gives CDR1 LGHDT, CDR2 YNNKEL (reference sequence).

V is TRBV20-1 and J is TRBJ1-5; unclear D gene. Germline-derived CDR1 and CDR2 are DFQATT and SNEGSKA (reference sequence). The CDR3 is 14 amino acids. Trimming removed 3 bases at V and 4 bases at J, with 13 bases between. In DNA form, the CDR3 reads TGCAGTGCTAGTCGCGGGATCCTGAATCAGCCCCAGCATTTT. It specifies CSASRGILNQPQHF.

The chain combines TRBV4-1 with TRBJ1-1; D not resolved. The CDR3 extends over 12 amino acids. Trimming removed 2 bases from V and 6 bases from J, with 7 bases in between. Germline assignment: CDR1 MGHRA and CDR2 YSYEKL. CDR3 sequence reads: CASSQLGAEAFF. CDR3 nucleotide sequence: TGCGCCAGCAGCCAACTGGGCGCTGAAGCTTTCTTT.

This chain connects TRBV18 to TRBJ2-3; 9 bases agree with TRBD2. Unmatched junction bases numbered 5, after V lost 1 base and J lost 3 bases. This CDR3 is 16 amino acids long. From germline, CDR1 is KGHSH and CDR2 LQKENI. CDR3 sequence reads: CASSPRSGGITDTQYF. Here the CDR3 DNA reads TGTGCCAGCTCACCACGAAGCGGGGGGATTACAGATACGCAGTATTTT.

The chain has TRBV29-1 and TRBJ1-4; D not resolved. The CDR3 is made up of 11 amino acids. Trimming cost V 5 bases and J 8 bases, with 9 bases left between them. The germline gives CDR1 SQVTM, CDR2 ANQGSEA. Here the CDR3 DNA reads TGCAGCGTTTGGGCTTTCGAAAAACTGTTTTTT. Its translation is CSVWAFEKLFF.

This chain connects TRBV6-6 to TRBJ1-2; 7 bases are shared with TRBD1. The CDR3 spans 14 residues. The germline gives CDR1 MNHNY, CDR2 SVGAGI (reference sequence). V was pared by 4 bases and J by 10 bases, with 12 bases of the junction left unmatched. CDR3 amino acids: CASSSGTVTPDYTF. The CDR3 nucleotides are TGTGCCAGCAGTTCCGGGACAGTGACCCCAGACTACACCTTC.

V and J are TRBV6-2 or TRBV6-3 and TRBJ1-3; maybe TRBD1 (5 bases). CDR1 is MNHEY, CDR2 SVGEGT, per germline. V was trimmed by 4 bases and J by 3 bases, leaving 19 bases between them. The CDR3 extends over 17 amino acids. This chain's CDR3 is CASSSPRRGSLGNTIYF. The CDR3 coding sequence is TGTGCCAGCAGTTCCCCCCGGAGGGGATCCCTTGGAAACACCATATATTTT.

V gene TRBV7-2 combines with J gene TRBJ1-2; 10 bases agree with TRBD1. The V and J ends lost 2 bases and 10 bases, in that order; junction bases with no gene match: 4. Germline V gives CDR1 SGHTA, CDR2 FQGNSA. This CDR3 comprises 13 residues. CDR3 sequence: CASSLSGTGVYTF. The CDR3 DNA follows: TGTGCCAGCAGCTTATCCGGGACAGGGGTCTACACCTTC.

The CDR3 nucleotides are TGTGCCAGCAGCTTAGAACCAGGGGCAGTGGCTGAAGCTTTCTTT. This codes for CASSLEPGAVAEAFF. The V call is TRBV11-2, the J call TRBJ1-1; D might be TRBD1 (6 bases). Germline V gene lookup returns CDR1 SGHAT and CDR2 FQNNGV. V lost 0 bases and J lost 6, with 14 bases in between. This CDR3 has 15 residues.

This chain joins TRBV19 and TRBJ1-2, with D possibly being TRBD1 (6 bases). This CDR3 region has 18 residues. V dropped 4 bases and J dropped 4 bases, with 25 bases sitting between them. Germline lookup yields CDR1 LNHDA and CDR2 SQIVND (reference sequence). CDR3 region: CASSRGNHRGGNFYGYTF. The CDR3 nucleotides read TGTGCCAGTAGTAGGGGCAACCACAGAGGGGGAAACTTCTATGGCTACACCTTC.

The chain links TRBV7-7 to TRBJ2-5; possible D gene TRBD1, 7 bases. CDR1 and CDR2 (germline): SSHAT, FNYEAQ (reference sequence). This CDR3 comprises 15 residues. Trimming pared 1 base from V and 2 bases from J, leaving 11 bases between. DNA of the CDR3: TGTGCCAGCAGCTTAGTCCCAGGGGGGCAAGAGACCCAGTACTTC. As protein: CASSLVPGGQETQYF.

This clone has a single count. The rearrangement uses TRBV12-5 and TRBJ2-3; 7 bases line up with TRBD1. V was pared by 4 bases and J by 2 bases, with 15 bases of the junction left unmatched. Germline lookup yields CDR1 LGHNT and CDR2 FRNRAP. The CDR3 extends over 18 amino acids. The CDR3 bases are TGTGCTAGTGGTTCCTCGCCCTACGTAGGGGGCGTCACAGATACGCAGTATTTT. Residues: CASGSSPYVGGVTDTQYF.

This chain uses TRBV9 with TRBJ2-7, with 12 bases aligning to TRBD1. J gave up 3 bases and V 3 bases, and 4 bases lay outside the gene matches. The CDR3 has 15 residues. Germline CDR1 reads SGDLS; CDR2 reads YYNGEE. The chain's CDR3 is CASSAGTGGFYEQYF. The CDR3 nucleotides read TGTGCCAGCAGCGCCGGGACAGGGGGCTTCTACGAGCAGTACTTC.

The V gene is TRBV12-3 or TRBV12-4, the J gene TRBJ1-3, with 7 bases fitting TRBD1. The CDR3 runs 13 residues. J lost 6 bases, V lost 4 bases, and 3 bases had no gene match. The CDR3 loop is CASSWGQLNTIYF. DNA for the CDR3: TGTGCCAGCAGTTGGGGACAGCTAAACACCATATATTTT.

The chain carries TRBV5-6 and TRBJ2-7, with 7 bases identical to TRBD2. The CDR3 totals 16 residues. From germline, CDR1 is SGHDT and CDR2 YYEEEE. Trimming cost V 6 bases and J 0 bases; bases outside gene matches: 12. CDR3 residues: CASTPEASGYSYEQYF. As DNA, the CDR3 is TGTGCCAGCACCCCGGAGGCTAGCGGCTACTCCTACGAGCAGTACTTC.

The table lists this clone with a count of one. The chain joins TRBV4-1 to TRBJ2-5; 8 bases map to TRBD2. CDR3 length equals 15 residues. Trimming at V came to 1 base and at J to 5 bases, leaving 6 bases not matched to a gene. Germline V CDR1 and CDR2: MGHRA, YSYEKL. The DNA of the CDR3 is TGCGCCAGCAGCCAAGGGGAGCGGGGGACGGAGACCCAGTACTTC. It codes for CASSQGERGTETQYF.

The V call is TRBV5-5, the J call TRBJ2-2, with unresolved D. The CDR3 is 14 amino acids. Deletions cut 1 base from V and 1 base from J, with 5 bases between. The germline V gene encodes CDR1 SGHKS and CDR2 YYEKEE (reference sequence). The CDR3 DNA is TGTGCCAGCAGCTTGTCAGGGAACACCGGGGAGCTGTTTTTT. Translating gives CASSLSGNTGELFF.

J is TRBJ1-5 and V is TRBV11-2; tentative D call: TRBD1 (5 bases). Germline CDR1 reads SGHAT; CDR2 reads FQNNGV. V lost 7 bases, J lost 3 bases, and 13 bases lay in between. CDR3 length equals 14 residues. The CDR3, as DNA: TGTGCCAGCAAAGAAGGGGTTATCAATCAGCCCCAGCATTTT. Translating it yields CASKEGVINQPQHF.

V is TRBV15 and J is TRBJ1-1, with D possibly TRBD1 on 5 matching bases. CDR3 length: 15 amino acids. Looked up from germline, CDR1 is LNHNV and CDR2 is YYDKDF (reference sequence). V was shortened by 0 bases and J by 0 bases, with 8 bases between the two germline ends. CDR3 region: CATSRDGALNTEAFF. Written as DNA, the CDR3 is TGTGCCACCAGCAGAGATGGGGCTTTGAACACTGAAGCTTTCTTT.

This clone was counted only a few times. This rearrangement joins TRBV29-1 to TRBJ1-1, with TRBD1 matching over 10 bases. Germline values: CDR1 SQVTM, CDR2 ANQGSEA. Trimming at V came to 7 bases and at J to 1 base, leaving 9 bases not matched to a gene. There are 15 residues in the CDR3. CDR3 loop: CSGIRTGGTNTEAFF. The CDR3 DNA reads TGCAGCGGGATTAGGACAGGGGGTACGAACACTGAAGCTTTCTTT.

The chain uses TRBV15 and TRBJ1-5; D possibly corresponds to TRBD1 (5 bases). The CDR3 has 14 residues. Germline CDR1 reads LNHNV; CDR2 reads YYDKDF (reference sequence). V was pared by 0 bases and J by 7 bases, with 10 bases between. This CDR3 reads CATSRDRVRQPQHF. DNA of the CDR3: TGTGCCACCAGCAGAGACAGGGTGAGGCAGCCCCAGCATTTT.

V and J are TRBV19 and TRBJ2-6; D is unresolved. V dropped 2 bases and J dropped 2 bases, with 10 bases sitting between them. Per the germline V gene, CDR1 is LNHDA and CDR2 is SQIVND (reference sequence). The CDR3 length is 16 residues. The CDR3 sequence: CASSISRRTGANVLTF. The DNA of the CDR3 is TGTGCCAGTAGTATATCTCGCAGGACTGGGGCCAACGTCCTGACTTTC.

The chain carries TRBV10-3 and TRBJ1-3; D is undetermined. CDR3 length: 17 residues. Germline V lookup: CDR1 ENHRY, CDR2 SYGVKD. The V and J ends lost 3 bases and 1 base respectively, with 16 bases between them. CDR3 coding DNA: TGTGCCATCAGTGAACTAAAACGGGGTAGTTCTGGAAACACCATATATTTT. Protein sequence: CAISELKRGSSGNTIYF.

This clone appeared a few times. V and J are TRBV30 and TRBJ1-2, with TRBD1 as a possible D gene (6 bases). CDR3 length: 15 amino acids. Germline V gene lookup returns CDR1 GTSNPN and CDR2 SVGIG (reference sequence). V was clipped by 4 bases and J by 7 bases, with 22 bases between them. The CDR3 sequence is CAWKRQGLNLSGYTF. The CDR3 DNA is TGTGCCTGGAAGAGGCAGGGGCTGAACCTCTCTGGCTACACCTTC.

The V gene is TRBV6-1, the J gene TRBJ1-3; D is undetermined. The germline gives CDR1 MNHNS, CDR2 SASEGT. The CDR3 covers 14 residues. Trimming cost V 1 base and J 2 bases, with 6 bases left between them. The DNA for the CDR3 is TGTGCCAGCAGTGAAGGCGGGACTGGAAACACCATATATTTT. Its protein product is CASSEGGTGNTIYF.

CDR3 coding DNA: TGCGCCAGCAGCAACCGGGACAGGGCAAGTTACGAGCAGTACTTC. Translation gives CASSNRDRASYEQYF. This chain joins TRBV5-1 and TRBJ2-7, with 9 bases aligning to TRBD1. Germline CDR1 reads SGHRS; CDR2 reads YFSETQ. With V trimmed by 4 bases and J by 4 bases, 9 bases remained unmatched. CDR3 length: 15 residues.